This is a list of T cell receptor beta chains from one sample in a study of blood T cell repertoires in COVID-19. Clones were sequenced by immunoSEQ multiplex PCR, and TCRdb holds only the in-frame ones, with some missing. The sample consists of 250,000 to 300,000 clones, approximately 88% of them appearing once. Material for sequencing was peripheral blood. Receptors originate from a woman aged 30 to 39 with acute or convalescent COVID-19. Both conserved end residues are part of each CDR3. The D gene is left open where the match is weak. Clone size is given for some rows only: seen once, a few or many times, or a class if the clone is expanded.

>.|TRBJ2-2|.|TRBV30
CAWSGRRGTGELFF
TGTGCCTGGAGTGGTAGGCGCGGCACCGGGGAGCTGTTTTTT
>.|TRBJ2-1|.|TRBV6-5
CASSYGAGSEQFF
TGTGCCAGCAGTTATGGAGCAGGGTCCGAGCAGTTCTTC
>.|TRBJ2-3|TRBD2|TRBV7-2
CASSLDGGRWADTQYF
TGTGCCAGCAGCTTAGATGGCGGGAGGTGGGCAGATACGCAGTATTTT
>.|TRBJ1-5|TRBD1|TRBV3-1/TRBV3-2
CASSPLSGQGSTNQPQHF
TGTGCCAGCAGCCCACTATCCGGACAGGGTAGTACCAATCAGCCCCAGCATTTT
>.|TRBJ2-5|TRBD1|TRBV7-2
CASSHSGTGGETQYF
TGTGCCAGCAGCCACTCCGGGACAGGGGGAGAGACCCAGTACTTC
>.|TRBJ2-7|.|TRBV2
CASSEWQGYEQYF
TGTGCCAGCAGTGAGTGGCAGGGTTACGAGCAGTACTTC
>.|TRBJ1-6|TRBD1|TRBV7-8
CASSVDRGNNSPLHF
TGTGCCAGCAGCGTCGACAGGGGTAATAATTCACCCCTCCACTTT
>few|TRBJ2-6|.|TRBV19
CASSVDRSGANVLTF
TGTGCCAGTAGTGTTGACAGGTCTGGGGCCAACGTCCTGACTTTC
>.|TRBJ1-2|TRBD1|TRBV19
CASSIQGAILNYGYTF
TGTGCCAGTAGTATTCAGGGGGCAATCCTTAACTATGGCTACACCTTC
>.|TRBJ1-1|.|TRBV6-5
CASGGSPYGTEAFF
TGTGCCAGTGGAGGCAGCCCCTACGGCACTGAAGCTTTCTTT
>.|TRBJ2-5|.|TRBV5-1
CASRQEGETQYF
TGCGCCAGCAGACAGGAGGGAGAGACCCAGTACTTC
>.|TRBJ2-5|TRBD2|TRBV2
CASTNSGRATKTQYF
TGTGCCAGCACCAATAGCGGGAGGGCTACGAAGACCCAGTACTTC
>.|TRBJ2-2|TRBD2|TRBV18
CASSPGLAETGELFF
TGTGCCAGCTCACCGGGACTAGCGGAGACCGGGGAGCTGTTTTTT
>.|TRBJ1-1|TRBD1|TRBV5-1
CASSPGQGGYTEAFF
TGCGCCAGCAGCCCAGGACAGGGGGGGTACACTGAAGCTTTCTTT
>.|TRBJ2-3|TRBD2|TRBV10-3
CAISDTSGRLGITDTQYF
TGTGCCATCAGTGATACTAGCGGGAGGTTGGGGATCACAGATACGCAGTATTTT
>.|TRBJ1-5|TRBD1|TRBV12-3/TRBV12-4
CASRTGGNQPQHF
TGTGCCAGCAGGACAGGGGGCAATCAGCCCCAGCATTTT
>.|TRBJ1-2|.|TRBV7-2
CASSSPWGEYGYTF
TGTGCCAGCAGCTCGCCGTGGGGAGAGTATGGCTACACCTTC
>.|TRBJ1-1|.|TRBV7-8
CASSLTDISLLNTEAFF
TGTGCCAGCAGCTTGACGGACATCTCCTTACTGAACACTGAAGCTTTCTTT
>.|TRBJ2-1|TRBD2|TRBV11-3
CASSLDSGSRNEQFF
TGTGCCAGCAGCTTAGATAGCGGGAGTAGAAATGAGCAGTTCTTC
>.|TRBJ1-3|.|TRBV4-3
CASSQERAGVGNTIYF
TGCGCCAGCAGCCAAGAAAGAGCAGGGGTAGGAAACACCATATATTTT
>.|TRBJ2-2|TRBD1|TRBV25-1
CASSPRGQGNTGELFF
TGTGCCAGCAGTCCTAGGGGACAGGGTAACACCGGGGAGCTGTTTTTT
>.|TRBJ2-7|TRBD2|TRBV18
CASSPPISGINEQYF
TGTGCCAGCTCACCACCGATTAGCGGGATCAACGAGCAGTACTTC
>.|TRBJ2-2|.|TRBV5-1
CASSLDGIGVPGELFF
TGCGCCAGCAGCTTGGATGGGATCGGGGTACCCGGGGAGCTGTTTTTT
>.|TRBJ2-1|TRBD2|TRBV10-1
CASSRLAGGSSYNEQFF
TGCGCCAGCAGTAGACTAGCGGGAGGGAGCTCCTACAATGAGCAGTTCTTC
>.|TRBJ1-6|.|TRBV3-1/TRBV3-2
CASSQEGRGTLHF
TGTGCCAGCAGCCAAGAGGGCCGGGGGACCCTCCACTTT
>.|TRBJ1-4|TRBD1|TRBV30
CACTLGDSLNEKLFF
TGTGCCTGTACACTAGGGGACAGCTTAAATGAAAAACTGTTTTTT
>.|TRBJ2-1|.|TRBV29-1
CSVDSFETEYNEQFF
TGCAGCGTTGATAGCTTCGAGACAGAATACAATGAGCAGTTCTTC
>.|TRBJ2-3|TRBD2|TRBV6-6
CASSSRRAGVGDTQYF
TGTGCCAGCAGTTCAAGAAGAGCGGGAGTTGGGGATACGCAGTATTTT
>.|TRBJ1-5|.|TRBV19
CASSIVQGVDQPQHF
TGTGCCAGTAGTATAGTACAGGGAGTCGATCAGCCCCAGCATTTT
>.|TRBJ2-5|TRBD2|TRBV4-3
CASSQLLAEKETQYF
TGCGCCAGCAGCCAACTACTAGCGGAAAAAGAGACCCAGTACTTC
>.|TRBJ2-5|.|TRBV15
CATSRPKQGTQYF
TGTGCCACCAGCAGACCAAAACAGGGGACCCAGTACTTC
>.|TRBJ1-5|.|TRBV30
CAWSSGGLYQPQHF
TGTGCCTGGAGTTCCGGGGGTTTGTATCAGCCCCAGCATTTT
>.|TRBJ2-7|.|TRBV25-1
CASKSRGEQYF
TGTGCCAGCAAGTCTAGGGGCGAGCAGTACTTC
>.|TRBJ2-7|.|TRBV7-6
CASSFEQRPSYEQYF
TGTGCCAGCAGCTTCGAACAGCGGCCCTCCTACGAGCAGTACTTC
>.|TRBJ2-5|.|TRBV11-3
CASSVEEFQAQYF
TGTGCCAGCAGCGTGGAGGAATTTCAAGCCCAGTACTTC
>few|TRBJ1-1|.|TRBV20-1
CSARDVSEAFF
TGCAGTGCTAGAGATGTTAGTGAAGCTTTCTTT
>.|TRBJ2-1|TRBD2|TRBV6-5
CASRGGTSGRNEQFF
TGTGCCAGCAGGGGGGGGACTAGCGGGAGGAATGAGCAGTTCTTC
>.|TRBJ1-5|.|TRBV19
CASREAAGQLPPQHF
TGTGCCAGTAGAGAAGCGGCAGGCCAGCTTCCACCCCAGCATTTT
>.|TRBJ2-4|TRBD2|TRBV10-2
CASSEELAGSINIQYF
TGCGCCAGCAGTGAGGAACTAGCGGGAAGTATTAACATTCAGTACTTC
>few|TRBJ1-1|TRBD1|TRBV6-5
CASSYSTGVEGAFF
TGTGCCAGCAGTTACTCGACAGGGGTCGAGGGAGCTTTCTTT
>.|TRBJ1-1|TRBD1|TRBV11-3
CASSSTGIAEAFF
TGTGCCAGCAGCTCGACAGGGATCGCTGAAGCTTTCTTT
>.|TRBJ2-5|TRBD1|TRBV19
CASSKGQGALGGTQYF
TGTGCCAGTAGTAAGGGACAGGGGGCCTTGGGGGGGACCCAGTACTTC
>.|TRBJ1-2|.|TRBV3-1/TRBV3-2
CASSQEGGFSNYGYTF
TGTGCCAGCAGCCAAGAGGGCGGGTTCTCTAACTATGGCTACACCTTC
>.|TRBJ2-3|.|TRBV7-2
CASSLVRRTDTQYF
TGTGCCAGCAGCTTAGTGAGGCGCACAGATACGCAGTATTTT
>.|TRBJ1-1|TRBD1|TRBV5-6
CASRETGGNTEAFF
TGTGCCAGCAGGGAGACAGGGGGCAACACTGAAGCTTTCTTT
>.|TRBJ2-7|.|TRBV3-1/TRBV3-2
CASSQNGRGQHPYEQYF
TGTGCCAGCAGCCAAAACGGACGAGGACAGCACCCCTACGAGCAGTACTTC